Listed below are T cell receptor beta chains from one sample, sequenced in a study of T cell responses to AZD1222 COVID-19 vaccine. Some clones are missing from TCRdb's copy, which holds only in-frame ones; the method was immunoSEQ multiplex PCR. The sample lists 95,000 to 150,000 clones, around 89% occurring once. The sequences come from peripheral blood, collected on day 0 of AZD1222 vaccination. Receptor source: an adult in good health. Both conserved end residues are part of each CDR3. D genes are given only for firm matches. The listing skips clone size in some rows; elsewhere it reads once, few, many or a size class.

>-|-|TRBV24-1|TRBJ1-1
CATSDAHLTEAFF
TGTGCCACCAGTGACGCACACTTGACTGAAGCTTTCTTT
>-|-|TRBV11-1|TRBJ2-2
CASTDNTGELFF
TGTGCCAGCACCGATAACACCGGGGAGCTGTTTTTT
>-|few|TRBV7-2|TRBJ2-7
CASSTQMRGPYSYEQYF
TGTGCCAGCAGCACCCAGATGAGGGGTCCCTACTCCTACGAGCAGTACTTC
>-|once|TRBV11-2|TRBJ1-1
CASSWLQGVGAFF
TGTGCCAGCAGCTGGCTACAGGGAGTGGGAGCTTTCTTT
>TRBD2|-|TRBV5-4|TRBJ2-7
CASSFSGRRGEQYF
TGTGCCAGCAGCTTTAGCGGGCGCCGGGGGGAGCAGTACTTC
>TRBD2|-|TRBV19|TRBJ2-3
CASSDTGTRGGWGADTQYF
TGTGCCAGTAGTGATACCGGGACTAGGGGCGGTTGGGGAGCAGATACGCAGTATTTT
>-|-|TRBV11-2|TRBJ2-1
CASSFSGGTMHYNEQFF
TGTGCCAGCAGCTTCTCCGGGGGAACCATGCACTACAATGAGCAGTTCTTC
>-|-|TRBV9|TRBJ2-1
CASSVGGLSYNEQFF
TGTGCCAGCAGCGTCGGGGGACTTTCATACAATGAGCAGTTCTTC
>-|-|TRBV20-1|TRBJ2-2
CSAYYAGELFF
TGCAGTGCTTATTACGCCGGGGAGCTGTTTTTT
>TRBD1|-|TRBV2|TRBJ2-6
CASRGQGVPSGANVLTF
TGTGCCAGCAGGGGACAGGGAGTCCCCTCTGGGGCCAACGTCCTGACTTTC
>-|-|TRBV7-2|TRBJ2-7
CASSVIRDVGEQYF
TGTGCCAGCAGCGTTATTCGGGATGTCGGCGAGCAGTACTTC
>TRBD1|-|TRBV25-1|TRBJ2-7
CASSVTGNYEQYF
TGTGCCAGCAGTGTGACAGGGAACTACGAGCAGTACTTC
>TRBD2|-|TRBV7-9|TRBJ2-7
CASSLAALAGVYEQYF
TGTGCCAGCAGCTTAGCGGCGCTAGCGGGAGTGTACGAGCAGTACTTC
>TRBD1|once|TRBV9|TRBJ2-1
CASSPPGQGAQDEQFF
TGTGCCAGCAGTCCTCCGGGACAGGGGGCTCAGGATGAGCAGTTCTTC
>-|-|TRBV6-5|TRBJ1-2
CASSYSGGHYGYTF
TGTGCCAGCAGTTACTCGGGGGGTCACTATGGCTACACCTTC
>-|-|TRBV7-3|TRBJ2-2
CASSLSSGTPAGELFF
TGTGCCAGCAGCTTAAGTTCCGGGACTCCGGCCGGGGAGCTGTTTTTT